This TCR beta chain appears in the sequencing data of a study of T cells in Graves' hyperthyroidism and ophthalmopathy. Findings and limits, study-wide: Ophthalmopathy was separated from stable hyperthyroidism by a 13 V-J model. Blood held most thyroid clonotypes expanded above 0.001 frequency.

Ten or more counts support this clonotype. Its antigen is as yet unknown. CDR1 is SEHNR, CDR2 FQNEAQ, per germline (reference sequence). This CDR3 has 17 residues. J gave up 0 bases and V 5 bases, and 12 bases lay outside the gene matches. Diagnosing involved the use of clinical symptoms, serum thyroxine and TRAb, thyroid ultrasound and orbital computed tomography. Amplified TCR beta CDR3 regions derived from RNA transcripts. The HTBI primer set drove a first-round RT-PCR of the TCR CDR3. TCRdb re-called the multiplex PCR reads through MiXCR, storing one row per CDR3 protein. The repertoire includes fewer than 450,000 distinct CDR3 sequences, approximately 18% of them detected once, and approximately 33% sits in the top ten.

Material: blood. This clonotype was obtained from a woman aged 25-40 years with Graves' hyperthyroidism that later progressed to Graves' ophthalmopathy. The V and J genes are TRBV7-9 and TRBJ2-7; 8 bases line up with TRBD1. CDR3 nucleotide sequence: TGTGCCAGCAGCCAATCCCACAGGGGGTTACGCTCCTACGAGCAGTACTTC. Translated: CASSQSHRGLRSYEQYF.